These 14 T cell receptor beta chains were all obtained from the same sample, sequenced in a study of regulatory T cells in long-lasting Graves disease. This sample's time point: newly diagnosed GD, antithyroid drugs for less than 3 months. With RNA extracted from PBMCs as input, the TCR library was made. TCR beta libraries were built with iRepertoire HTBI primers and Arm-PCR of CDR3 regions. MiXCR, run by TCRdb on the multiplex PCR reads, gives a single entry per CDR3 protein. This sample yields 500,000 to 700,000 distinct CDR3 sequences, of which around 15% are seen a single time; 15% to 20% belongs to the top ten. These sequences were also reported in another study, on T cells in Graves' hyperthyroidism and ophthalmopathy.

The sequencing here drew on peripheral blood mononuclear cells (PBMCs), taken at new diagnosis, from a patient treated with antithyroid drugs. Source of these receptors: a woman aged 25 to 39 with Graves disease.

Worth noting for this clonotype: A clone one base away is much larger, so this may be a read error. The CDR3 here is CASSRIVLGKGLSNEQFF. The CDR3 DNA is TGTGCCAGCAGCCGTATAGTACTAGGCAAAGGCCTATCGAATGAGCAGTTCTTC. The chain carries TRBV11-1 and TRBJ2-1, with a possible D match to TRBD2 (5 bases). The V gene's germline CDR1 is SGHAT and CDR2 FQDESV (reference sequence). CDR3 length: 18 amino acids. Trimming cost V 5 bases and J 7 bases, with 27 bases left between them.

CDR3 in amino acids: CSASQVTNTEAFF. The CDR3 DNA follows: TGCAGTGCCAGTCAGGTGACAAACACTGAAGCTTTCTTT. The rearrangement links TRBV20-1 to TRBJ1-1; no firm D call. The germline V gene has CDR1 DFQATT and CDR2 SNEGSKA (reference sequence). The CDR3 runs 13 residues. V gave up 6 bases and J gave up 2 bases, with 13 bases separating them.

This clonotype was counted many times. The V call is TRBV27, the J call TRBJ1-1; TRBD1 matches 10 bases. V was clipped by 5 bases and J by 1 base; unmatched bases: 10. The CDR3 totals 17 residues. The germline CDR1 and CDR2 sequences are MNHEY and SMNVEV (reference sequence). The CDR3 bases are TGTGCCAGCAGTACCCCCGGGACAGGGGCCCCGAACACTGAAGCTTTCTTT. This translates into CASSTPGTGAPNTEAFF.

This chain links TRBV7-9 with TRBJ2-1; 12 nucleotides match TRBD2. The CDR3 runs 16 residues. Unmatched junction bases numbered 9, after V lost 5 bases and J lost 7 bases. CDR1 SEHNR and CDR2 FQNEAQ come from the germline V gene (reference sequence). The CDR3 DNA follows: TGTGCCAGCAGCCCCCGACTAGCGGGAGTTAGGAATGAGCAGTTCTTC. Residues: CASSPRLAGVRNEQFF.

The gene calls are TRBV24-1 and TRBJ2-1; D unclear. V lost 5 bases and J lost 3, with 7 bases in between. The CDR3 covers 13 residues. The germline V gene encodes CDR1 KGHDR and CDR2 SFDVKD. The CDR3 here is CATSGLVYNEQFF. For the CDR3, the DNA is TGTGCCACCAGTGGACTGGTCTACAATGAGCAGTTCTTC.

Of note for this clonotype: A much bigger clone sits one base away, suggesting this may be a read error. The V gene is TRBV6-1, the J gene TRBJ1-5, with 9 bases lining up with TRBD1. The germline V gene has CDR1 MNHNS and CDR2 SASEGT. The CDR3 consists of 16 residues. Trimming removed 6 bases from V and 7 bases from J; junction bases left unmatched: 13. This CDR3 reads CASSSRAQGARQPQHF. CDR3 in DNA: TGTGCCAGCAGCTCCAGAGCACAGGGGGCTCGGCAGCCCCAGCATTTT.

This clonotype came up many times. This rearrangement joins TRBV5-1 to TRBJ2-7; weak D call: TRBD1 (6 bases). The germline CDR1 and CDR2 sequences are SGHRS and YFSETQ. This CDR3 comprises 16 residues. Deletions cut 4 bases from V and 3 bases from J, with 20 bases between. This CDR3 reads CASSLYGTQGDYEQYF. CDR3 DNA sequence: TGCGCCAGCAGCCTATACGGGACACAAGGTGACTACGAGCAGTACTTC.

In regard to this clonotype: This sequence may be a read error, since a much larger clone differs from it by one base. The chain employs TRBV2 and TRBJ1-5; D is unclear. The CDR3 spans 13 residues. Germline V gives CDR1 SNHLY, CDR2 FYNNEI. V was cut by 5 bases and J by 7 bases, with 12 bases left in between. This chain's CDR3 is CASSRQNGQPQHF. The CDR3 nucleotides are TGTGCCAGCAGTCGACAAAATGGACAGCCCCAGCATTTT.

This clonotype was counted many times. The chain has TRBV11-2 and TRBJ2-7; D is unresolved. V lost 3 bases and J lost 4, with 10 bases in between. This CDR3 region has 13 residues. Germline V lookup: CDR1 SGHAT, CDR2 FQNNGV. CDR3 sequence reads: CASSLYSKYEQYF. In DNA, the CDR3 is TGTGCCAGCAGCTTGTACAGCAAATACGAGCAGTACTTC.

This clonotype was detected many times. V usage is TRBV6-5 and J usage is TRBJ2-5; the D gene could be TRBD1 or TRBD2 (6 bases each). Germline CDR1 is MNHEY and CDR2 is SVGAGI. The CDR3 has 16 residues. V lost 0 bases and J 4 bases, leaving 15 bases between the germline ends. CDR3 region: CASSYSGRGARETQYF. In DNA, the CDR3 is TGTGCCAGCAGTTACTCGGGTAGGGGGGCGCGAGAGACCCAGTACTTC.

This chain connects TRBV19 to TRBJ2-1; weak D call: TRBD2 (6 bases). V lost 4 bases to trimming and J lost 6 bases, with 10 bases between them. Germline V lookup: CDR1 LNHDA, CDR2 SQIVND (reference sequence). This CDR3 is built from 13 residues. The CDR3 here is CASSKEGGNEQFF. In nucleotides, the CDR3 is TGTGCCAGTAGTAAGGAGGGTGGCAATGAGCAGTTCTTC. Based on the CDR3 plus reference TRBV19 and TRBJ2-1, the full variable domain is DGGITQSPKYLFRKEGQNVTLSCEQNLNHDAMYWYRQDPGQGLRLIYYSQIVNDFQKGDIAEGYSVSREKKESFPLTVTSAQKNPTAFYLCASSKEGGNEQFFGPGTRLTVL.

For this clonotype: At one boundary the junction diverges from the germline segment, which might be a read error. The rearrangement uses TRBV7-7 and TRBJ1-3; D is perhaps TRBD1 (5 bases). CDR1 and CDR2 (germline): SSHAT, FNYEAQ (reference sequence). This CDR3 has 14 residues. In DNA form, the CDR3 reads TGTGCTAGCAGCGCCGGGACCGCAGGAAACACCATATATTTT. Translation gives CASSAGTAGNTIYF.

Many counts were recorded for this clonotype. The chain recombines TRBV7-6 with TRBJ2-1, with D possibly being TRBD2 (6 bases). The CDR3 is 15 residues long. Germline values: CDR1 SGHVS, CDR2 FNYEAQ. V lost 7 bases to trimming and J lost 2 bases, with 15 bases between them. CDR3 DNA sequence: TGTGCCAGCACCCCGGGACTTCCTACCTACAATGAGCAGTTCTTC. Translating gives CASTPGLPTYNEQFF.

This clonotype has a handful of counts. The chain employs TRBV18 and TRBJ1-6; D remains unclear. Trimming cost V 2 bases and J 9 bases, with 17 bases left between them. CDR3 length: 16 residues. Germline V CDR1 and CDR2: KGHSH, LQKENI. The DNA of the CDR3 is TGTGCCAGCTCACCAAACAGCGCGACACTAGGTTCACCCCTCCACTTT. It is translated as CASSPNSATLGSPLHF. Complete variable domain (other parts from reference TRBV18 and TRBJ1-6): NAGVMQNPRHLVRRRGQEARLRCSPMKGHSHVYWYRQLPEEGLKFMVYLQKENIIDESGMPKERFSAEFPKEGPSILRIQQVVRGDSAAYFCASSPNSATLGSPLHFGNGTRLTVT.